This T cell receptor (beta chain) appears in the sequencing data of a study of Tregs in tolerant kidney transplant recipients. Study overall: An approximately three-day belatacept mixed lymphocyte reaction, sometimes plus 5-day graft donor restimulation, preceded CD4+CD25+CD127- sorting.

Trimming took 3 bases from V and 0 from J, leaving 5 bases between them. Germline loops: CDR1 SSHAT, CDR2 FNYEAQ (reference sequence). The CDR3 is made up of 13 amino acids. Profiled with immunoSEQ multiplex PCR; TCRdb holds only in-frame clones, not every one. The table records approximately 2,700 clones, around 38% of them present only once. Study observations and caveats: Few patients were studied, so findings need validation in larger groups. No direct test of biological reproducibility was done here.

Judged by abundance, this clone is large (0.1 to 1%). What it binds is not known. The rearrangement links TRBV7-7 to TRBJ1-1; D call uncertain. This TCR came from a human donor in good health. The sample consisted of Tregs from blood cultured with allogeneic cells. CDR3 bases: TGTGCCAGCAGCTTTCGATTGAACACTGAAGCTTTCTTT. Amino acid sequence: CASSFRLNTEAFF.